This is a list of T cell receptor beta chains from one sample in a study of PD-L1 blockade in urothelial cancer. The assay was immunoSEQ multiplex PCR, and TCRdb's table has in-frame clones only and misses some. Among about 36,000 clones listed, about four fifths were seen once. The sample in question was PBMCs, obtained around atezolizumab (anti-PD-L1) treatment. The receptor source for this set is a man aged 40-50 years with urothelial cancer. The CDR3 runs from the conserved cysteine through the conserved F or W. The D gene is left open where the match is weak. Clone sizes are given selectively: once, few, many, or a class where the clone is expanded.

>TRBD1|.|TRBJ2-7|TRBV5-1
CARTGTGVAYEQYF
TGCGCCAGAACCGGGACAGGGGTGGCATACGAGCAGTACTTC
>.|.|TRBJ2-1|TRBV6-1
CASTRQGGRDYEQFF
TGTGCCAGCACAAGGCAGGGGGGCAGGGACTATGAGCAGTTCTTC
>.|.|TRBJ1-1|TRBV19
CASSISQNTEAFF
TGTGCCAGTAGTATAAGCCAGAACACTGAAGCTTTCTTT
>.|.|TRBJ2-7|TRBV11-2
CASSRSRDWAKQYF
TGTGCCAGCAGCCGGTCCCGGGACTGGGCGAAGCAGTACTTC
>TRBD1|.|TRBJ1-2|TRBV27
CASRTLDRTNYGYTF
TGTGCCAGCCGGACTCTGGACAGGACTAACTATGGCTACACCTTC
>TRBD1|.|TRBJ1-1|TRBV25-1
CASRPSPGQGDTEAFF
TGTGCCAGCAGACCTTCTCCGGGACAGGGGGACACTGAAGCTTTCTTT
>.|.|TRBJ2-1|TRBV11-2
CASRKQGTAAYNEQFF
TGTGCCAGCAGAAAACAGGGCACCGCAGCCTACAATGAGCAGTTCTTC
>.|once|TRBJ1-3|TRBV9
CASSPSFQGYSGNTIYF
TGTGCCAGCAGCCCATCGTTTCAGGGTTACTCTGGAAACACCATATATTTT
>.|.|TRBJ2-7|TRBV6-5
CASSSPGGEYF
TGTGCCAGCAGTTCCCCCGGAGGGGAGTACTTC
>.|.|TRBJ2-7|TRBV6-5
CASGTGYDEQYF
TGTGCCAGCGGAACAGGGTACGACGAGCAGTACTTC
>TRBD1|.|TRBJ1-2|TRBV29-1
CSAGQGIYGYTF
TGCAGTGCGGGACAGGGGATCTATGGCTACACCTTC
>TRBD2|.|TRBJ2-3|TRBV6-5
CASSTRTSGTDTQYF
TGTGCCAGCAGTACCCGGACTAGCGGCACAGATACGCAGTATTTT
>.|.|TRBJ2-7|TRBV11-2
CASSGIQGRGREQYF
TGTGCCAGCAGCGGAATACAGGGCCGGGGACGCGAGCAGTACTTC
>.|few|TRBJ2-1|TRBV6-6
CASSDRYNEQFF
TGTGCCAGCAGTGACAGGTACAATGAGCAGTTCTTC
>TRBD2|.|TRBJ2-1|TRBV9
CASSVGGAGGYNEQFF
TGTGCCAGCAGCGTAGGGGGAGCGGGAGGGTACAATGAGCAGTTCTTC
>.|.|TRBJ2-3|TRBV19
CASSARDAGTDTQYF
TGTGCCAGTAGTGCCCGGGATGCAGGCACAGATACGCAGTATTTT
>TRBD1|.|TRBJ2-3|TRBV5-1
CASSFGTGSTDTQYF
TGCGCCAGCAGCTTCGGGACAGGGTCCACAGATACGCAGTATTTT
>.|.|TRBJ2-7|TRBV7-9
CASRITRPGEDRQYF
TGTGCCAGCAGAATTACCAGGCCAGGGGAAGATAGGCAGTACTTC
>TRBD1|.|TRBJ2-1|TRBV5-8
CASSVFGTGKMQFF
TGTGCCAGCAGCGTGTTTGGGACAGGGAAGATGCAGTTCTTC
>.|.|TRBJ2-7|TRBV28
CASSLSSYEQYF
TGTGCCAGCAGTTTATCGAGTTACGAGCAGTACTTC
>TRBD2|.|TRBJ2-6|TRBV6-1
CATRRGGSGANVLTF
TGTGCCACCCGCCGGGGGGGCTCTGGGGCCAACGTCCTGACTTTC
>.|.|TRBJ1-4|TRBV19
CASSKGWGGTNEKLFF
TGTGCCAGTAGCAAAGGTTGGGGAGGAACTAATGAAAAACTGTTTTTT
>TRBD2|.|TRBJ2-7|TRBV4-1
CASSRNPGLAFDEQYF
TGCGCCAGCAGCCGTAATCCGGGACTAGCGTTTGACGAGCAGTACTTC
>.|.|TRBJ1-5|TRBV11-3
CASSCNRVYSNQPQHF
TGTGCCAGCAGCTGTAACAGGGTCTATAGCAATCAGCCCCAGCATTTT
>.|.|TRBJ1-2|TRBV19
CASSNQANYGYTF
TGTGCCAGTAGTAACCAGGCTAACTATGGCTACACCTTC
>.|.|TRBJ1-4|TRBV7-2
CASSLRGSTNEKLFF
TGTGCCAGCAGCTTAAGAGGGTCAACTAATGAAAAACTGTTTTTT
>TRBD2|.|TRBJ2-1|TRBV15
CATSSPSGRGYNEQFF
TGTGCCACCAGCAGCCCTAGCGGGAGAGGCTACAATGAGCAGTTCTTC
>TRBD2|.|TRBJ2-7|TRBV9
CASSAGLAGSYEQYF
TGTGCCAGCAGCGCGGGACTAGCGGGATCCTACGAGCAGTACTTC
>TRBD2|.|TRBJ2-1|TRBV19
CASLLAGGDNEQFF
TGTGCCAGCCTACTAGCGGGGGGGGACAATGAGCAGTTCTTC
>.|once|TRBJ2-7|TRBV5-6
CASSPTGSYEQYF
TGTGCCAGCAGCCCGACAGGCTCCTACGAGCAGTACTTC
>.|few|TRBJ1-1|TRBV5-4
CASSLARDTEAFF
TGTGCCAGCAGCTTGGCTCGGGACACTGAAGCTTTCTTT
>TRBD2|.|TRBJ2-3|TRBV27
CASSVLAVTDTQYF
TGTGCCAGCAGTGTACTAGCGGTCACAGATACGCAGTATTTT
>TRBD1|.|TRBJ1-2|TRBV30
CAWSVTGGSYGYTF
TGTGCCTGGAGTGTTACAGGGGGCAGCTATGGCTACACCTTC
>.|.|TRBJ1-5|TRBV5-1
CASSFDPGGNQPQHF
TGCGCCAGCAGCTTCGATCCGGGGGGGAATCAGCCCCAGCATTTT
>TRBD1|.|TRBJ1-2|TRBV28
CASSLHGTDYGYTF
TGTGCCAGCAGTCTCCACGGGACAGACTATGGCTACACCTTC
>.|.|TRBJ2-7|TRBV19
CASSIRGKQYF
TGTGCCAGTAGTATCCGGGGTAAGCAGTACTTC
>.|.|TRBJ1-5|TRBV30
CAWRGAGTSNQPQHF
TGTGCCTGGAGGGGGGCGGGCACTAGCAATCAGCCCCAGCATTTT
>.|.|TRBJ2-1|TRBV5-1
CASSLSGGASYNEQFF
TGCGCCAGCAGCCTTTCCGGGGGTGCCTCCTACAATGAGCAGTTCTTC
>TRBD2|once|TRBJ2-1|TRBV5-4
CASSLDLAGENEQFF
TGTGCCAGCAGCTTGGACCTAGCGGGTGAAAATGAGCAGTTCTTC
>.|few|TRBJ1-5|TRBV1
CTSETLDRSNQPQHF
TGCACCAGCGAGACTCTCGATCGAAGCAATCAGCCCCAGCATTTT
>.|few|TRBJ1-1|TRBV28
CASSSPRTSEAFF
TGTGCCAGCAGTTCCCCCCGGACTTCTGAAGCTTTCTTT
>.|once|TRBJ2-1|TRBV7-2
CASSPQEAPTYNEQFF
TGTGCCAGCAGCCCCCAAGAGGCCCCAACGTACAATGAGCAGTTCTTC
>.|few|TRBJ1-1|TRBV19
CASSIRRDTEAFF
TGTGCCAGTAGTATCAGGAGGGACACTGAAGCTTTCTTT
>.|.|TRBJ2-1|TRBV18
CASSTTRDYNEQFF
TGTGCCAGCTCAACCACGCGGGACTACAATGAGCAGTTCTTC
>TRBD1|.|TRBJ2-7|TRBV27
CASSSDRNSYEQYF
TGTGCCAGCAGTTCGGACAGGAACTCCTACGAGCAGTACTTC
>.|few|TRBJ2-7|TRBV28
CASTSGGGGSYEQYF
TGTGCCAGCACCTCCGGAGGGGGGGGGAGCTACGAGCAGTACTTC
>.|once|TRBJ1-2|TRBV30
CAWSLPRGYTF
TGTGCCTGGAGTCTCCCCAGGGGCTACACCTTC
>.|.|TRBJ1-2|TRBV29-1
CSVLVSGYTF
TGCAGCGTTCTAGTGAGCGGCTACACCTTC
>.|.|TRBJ1-2|TRBV30
CAWSLQGTGGYGYTF
TGTGCCTGGAGCCTACAGGGAACAGGAGGCTATGGCTACACCTTC
>TRBD1|.|TRBJ2-4|TRBV4-1
CASSQGQRQGIAKNIQYF
TGCGCCAGCAGCCAAGGTCAGCGACAGGGAATAGCCAAAAACATTCAGTACTTC
>.|.|TRBJ2-7|TRBV7-2
CASSLEWTASYEQYF
TGTGCCAGCAGCTTAGAATGGACAGCCAGCTACGAGCAGTACTTC
>TRBD1|.|TRBJ1-2|TRBV10-3
CAISEPGQGADGYTF
TGTGCCATCAGTGAACCAGGACAGGGGGCGGATGGCTACACCTTC
>TRBD1|.|TRBJ2-1|TRBV6-5
CASSYRRGQNGQFF
TGTGCCAGCAGTTACCGCAGGGGGCAGAATGGGCAGTTCTTC